The present T cell receptor beta chain was sequenced within a study of T cell repertoires in ileal Crohn's disease. Time point described: neoterminal ileum biopsy at postoperative endoscopy, about 6 months after surgery. Trimming removed 8 bases from V and 5 bases from J, with 15 bases in between. Germline assignment: CDR1 SGHTA and CDR2 FQGNSA. CDR3 size: 14 residues. Assay: immunoSEQ multiplex PCR; the TCRdb copy retains only in-frame clones and omits some. The table records some 15,000 clones, approximately 84% of them present only once. Input material: ileal tissue. The source of this sequence is an adult with Crohn's disease. The genes are TRBV7-2 and TRBJ2-2; D may correspond to TRBD1 or TRBD2 (5 bases each). The CDR3 bases are TGTGCCAGCTGCTGGGACCCCGGGACCGGGGAGCTGTTTTTT. It specifies CASCWDPGTGELFF.